This TCR beta chain was sequenced in a study of molecular identifiers for immune sequencing clone quantification. This clonotype was seen many times. Antigen unknown. Previously reported methods and listed TCR primers produced the bulk TCR libraries. In TCRdb, the PCR reads were re-called with MiXCR into one record per CDR3 protein. There are 65,000 to 70,000 distinct CDR3 sequences in the sample; 15% to 20% occur only once, and roughly 1.5% lies in the top ten. Overall study results and limits: Among 1 million or so naive cells, as was reported, spiked Jurkat TCR RNA from one cell was detectable.

Germline CDR1 SNHLY, CDR2 FYNNEI. The CDR3 has 17 residues. V gave up 11 bases and J gave up 4 bases, with 26 bases separating them. The chain uses TRBV2 and TRBJ2-2, with D tentatively TRBD1 or TRBD2 (5 bases each). This clonotype originated in a human donor in good health. Some libraries in this study had Jurkat cell RNA spiked in. Sequenced sample: naive CD8+ T cells from blood, with Jurkat cell RNA spiked in. Subset described: FACS-sorted CD8+CD4-CCR7+CD45RA+ naive T cells. The CDR3 DNA is TGTGCCGGAATGGGCCCGATAGGGGACGGGGCCACCGGGGAGCTGTTTTTT. Translated: CAGMGPIGDGATGELFF.